This TCR beta chain is from a study of CD8+ T cells in alopecia areata. Study as a whole: Transfer of skin from roughly 6-12-month-old C3H/HeJ graft donors with spontaneous alopecia was made to roughly 6-10-week-old female C3H/HeJ mice. Study results and caveats: Elevated clonality characterized lesional scalp relative to normal scalp, particularly in alopecia totalis/universalis.

This clone has only a few counts. The antigen is not known. Mouse germline and gene names are used. The CDR3 is cut off 4 residues early in the read; its end comes from the germline J gene. Cells that came from pooled cutaneous lymph nodes were sorted using CD4, CD8alpha, NKG2D, NKG2ACE and other markers. The CDR3 spans 16 residues. Germline V lookup: CDR1 MNHDT, CDR2 YYDKIL. Losses at the gene ends were 0 bases for V and 2 bases for J; bases not matched to a gene: 2. Sequencing used cDNA as its template, made by extracting RNA and reverse transcribing it. Measured with immunoSEQ multiplex PCR; TCRdb has only the in-frame clones, and not every one. The table lists 290,000 or so clones, with no singletons.

This TCR was sampled from a C3H/HeJ mouse with alopecia areata. The strain's MHC: H2-k. V and J are TRBV17 and TRBJ2-3; 10 bases are shared with TRBD2. Sequencing was done on a sample of CD4+ T cells sorted from a lymph node. The covered CDR3 bases are TGTGCTAGCAGTAGAGACTGGGGGGGCACTGCAGAA. Its protein is CASSRDWGGTAE. The CDR3 as a whole reads CASSRDWGGTAETLYF.